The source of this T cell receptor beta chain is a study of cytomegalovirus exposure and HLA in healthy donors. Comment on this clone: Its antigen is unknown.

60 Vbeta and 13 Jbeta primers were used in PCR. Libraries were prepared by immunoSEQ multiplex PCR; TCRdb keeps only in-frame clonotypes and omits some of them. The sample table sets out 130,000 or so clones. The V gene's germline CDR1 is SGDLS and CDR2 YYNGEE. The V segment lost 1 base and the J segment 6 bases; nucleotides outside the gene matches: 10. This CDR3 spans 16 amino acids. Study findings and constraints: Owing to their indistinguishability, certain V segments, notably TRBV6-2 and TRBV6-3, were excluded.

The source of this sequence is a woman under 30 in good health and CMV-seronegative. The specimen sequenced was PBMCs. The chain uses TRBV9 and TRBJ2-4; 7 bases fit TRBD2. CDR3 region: CASSVTSAEYGNIQYF. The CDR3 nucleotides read TGTGCCAGCAGCGTAACTAGCGCCGAATACGGAAACATTCAGTACTTC. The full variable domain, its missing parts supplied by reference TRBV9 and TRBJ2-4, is DSGVTQTPKHLITATGQRVTLRCSPRSGDLSVYWYQQSLDQGLQFLIQYYNGEERAKGNILERFSAQQFPDLHSELNLSSLELGDSALYFCASSVTSAEYGNIQYFGAGTRLSVL.